The rows below give T cell receptor beta chains drawn from one sample of a study of T cell repertoires in cytomegalovirus infection. TCRdb re-called the reads with MiXCR, one entry per CDR3 protein. This table has 300,000 to 400,000 distinct CDR3 sequences, around 18% appearing once. Sequenced input: PBMCs. The receptor source for this set is a human donor in good health (CMV status not recorded). Some clones in this sample may be carry-over from other donors' samples. Both conserved end residues are part of each CDR3. A D gene is named only where the DNA matches it firmly. Some rows mark clone size as missing; the rest say once, few, many or name a class of expanded clone.

clone size	D gene	J gene	V gene	CDR3 DNA	CDR3 protein
-	TRBD1	TRBJ1-2	TRBV20-1	TGCAGTGCTAGAGCAGGGGGCTTCTATGGCTACACCTTC	CSARAGGFYGYTF
-	-	TRBJ1-1	TRBV5-1	TGCGCCAGCAGCTTGATAACGGACACTGAAGCTTTCTTT	CASSLITDTEAFF
few	-	TRBJ1-4	TRBV19	TGTGCCAGTAGTATGGCGCAAAACTACGAAAAACTGTTTTTT	CASSMAQNYEKLFF
many	-	TRBJ2-5	TRBV6-1	TGTGCCAGCAGTCAAAGGAGGGGACCGGCCTATCTAGAGACCCAGTACTTC	CASSQRRGPAYLETQYF
many	-	TRBJ1-1	TRBV6-1	TGTGCCAGCCCCCCCCCGGGCGGAAACACTGAAGCTTTCTTT	CASPPPGGNTEAFF
-	-	TRBJ1-6	TRBV7-6	TGTGCCACCGCTCTCTCGCCGGGGGATTCACCCCTCCACTTT	CATALSPGDSPLHF
-	-	TRBJ2-2	TRBV18	TGTGCCAGCTCACAGGGGGACATCCGCGGACGCACCGGGGAGCTGTTTTTT	CASSQGDIRGRTGELFF
-	-	TRBJ2-7	TRBV10-3	TGTGCCATCTCACCGATTGATCCAGGCTACGAGCAGTACTTC	CAISPIDPGYEQYF
few	-	TRBJ2-1	TRBV7-2	TGTGCCAGCAGCTTAGGTCAGCTGAGCTCCTACAATGAGCAGTTCTTC	CASSLGQLSSYNEQFF
many	-	TRBJ2-1	TRBV12-3/TRBV12-4	TGTGCCAGCAGGAGAATTAATGAGCAGTTCTTC	CASRRINEQFF
-	-	TRBJ1-5	TRBV4-1	TGCGCCAGCAGCCAAGTCTCAGCGGATCAGCCCCAGCATTTT	CASSQVSADQPQHF
many	-	TRBJ2-5	TRBV7-2	TGTGCCAGCAGCTTGGTTACGTCGCAAGAGACCCAGTACTTC	CASSLVTSQETQYF
few	-	TRBJ1-5	TRBV6-5	TGTGCCAGCAGTTTTATCGGCAATCAGCCCCAGCATTTT	CASSFIGNQPQHF
-	-	TRBJ1-1	TRBV7-2	TGTGCCAGCGTCATGCGGGGGGGCGCGAATACTGAAGCTTTCTTT	CASVMRGGANTEAFF
-	TRBD1	TRBJ2-3	TRBV7-9	TGTGCCAGCAGCCCGCGGACAGGGGCAGATACGCAGTATTTT	CASSPRTGADTQYF
many	TRBD2	TRBJ2-3	TRBV7-2	TGTGCCAGCAGCCCCCGACTAGCGGGAGGGGATACGCAGTATTTT	CASSPRLAGGDTQYF
few	-	TRBJ2-1	TRBV6-2/TRBV6-3	TGTGCCACCGGACGGTCCTACAATGAGCAGTTCTTC	CATGRSYNEQFF
-	-	TRBJ2-7	TRBV19	TGTGCCAGTGGGGGCAACGAGCAGTACTTC	CASGGNEQYF
-	TRBD2	TRBJ2-1	TRBV2	TGTGCCAGCAGTGACCAGCGGGAGGGCAGTGAGCAGTTCTTC	CASSDQREGSEQFF
-	-	TRBJ2-7	TRBV29-1	TGCAGCGTTAGGACTAATCGGCAGTACTTC	CSVRTNRQYF
-	TRBD2	TRBJ2-7	TRBV12-3/TRBV12-4	TGTGCCAGCAGTTGGACTAGTCGCGAGCAGTACTTC	CASSWTSREQYF
few	-	TRBJ1-1	TRBV7-9	TGTGCCAGCAGCTTAGCTCTCTCCGTTTTAACTGAAGCTTTCTTT	CASSLALSVLTEAFF